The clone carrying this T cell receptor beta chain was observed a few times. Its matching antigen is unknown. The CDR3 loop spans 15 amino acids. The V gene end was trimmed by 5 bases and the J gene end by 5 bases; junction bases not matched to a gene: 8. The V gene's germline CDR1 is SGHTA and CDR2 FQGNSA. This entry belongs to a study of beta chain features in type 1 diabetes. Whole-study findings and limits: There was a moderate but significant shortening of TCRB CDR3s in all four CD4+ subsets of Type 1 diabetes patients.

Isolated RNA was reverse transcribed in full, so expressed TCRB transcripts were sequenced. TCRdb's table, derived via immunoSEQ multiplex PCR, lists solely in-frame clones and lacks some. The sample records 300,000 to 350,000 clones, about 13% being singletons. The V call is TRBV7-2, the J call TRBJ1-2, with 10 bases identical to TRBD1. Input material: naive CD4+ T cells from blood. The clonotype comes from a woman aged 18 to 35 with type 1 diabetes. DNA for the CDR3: TGTGCCAGCAGCATTACCGGGACAGGGGTATATGGCTACACCTTC. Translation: CASSITGTGVYGYTF.